These 25 T cell receptor beta chains were sequenced from one sample in a study of CD8 T cells in ankylosing spondylitis. Regarding the study as a whole: The study identified a TCR beta motif of several highly homologous variants that appeared characteristic of ankylosing spondylitis blood.

MiXCR was run by TCRdb on the 5' RACE reads, yielding one entry per CDR3 protein. The repertoire holds more than 500,000 distinct CDR3 sequences, with about 5.2% as singletons. The antigens of these receptors remain unknown. The sample consisted of blood, either unsorted or a sorted T cell fraction (not recorded which). Source of these receptors: a male donor with ankylosing spondylitis.

This clonotype occurred a few times. The chain is built from TRBV20-1 and TRBJ2-1; D is undetermined. Trimming cost V 5 bases and J 7 bases, with 12 bases left between them. Germline CDR1 is DFQATT and CDR2 is SNEGSKA (reference sequence). The length of the CDR3 is 12 residues. CDR3 coding DNA: TGCAGTGCTCCCGAGTTATGGAATGAGCAGTTCTTC. Translation: CSAPELWNEQFF.

This clonotype was observed many times. Here the CDR3 reads CASSAGGQLAIYEQYF. CDR3 nucleotides: TGCGCCAGCAGCGCGGGGGGACAACTAGCAATCTACGAGCAGTACTTC. The genes are TRBV5-1 and TRBJ2-7, with TRBD2 matching 8 bases. Trimming removed 4 bases from V and 3 bases from J; junction bases left unmatched: 12. The CDR3 runs to 16 residues. Germline CDR1 reads SGHRS; CDR2 reads YFSETQ.

This clonotype was recorded many times. The rearrangement links TRBV20-1 to TRBJ2-5; 9 bases align to TRBD2. CDR3 size: 15 residues. Germline lookup yields CDR1 DFQATT and CDR2 SNEGSKA (reference sequence). J lost 2 bases, V lost 4 bases, and 8 bases had no gene match. CDR3 in DNA: TGCAGTGCTACGGCCCCGACTAGCGGACAAGAGACCCAGTACTTC. This codes for CSATAPTSGQETQYF.

This clonotype was seen many times. J is TRBJ2-2 and V is TRBV5-1; perhaps TRBD1 as D (6 bases). V was shortened by 4 bases and J by 6 bases, with 10 bases between the two germline ends. In germline, CDR1 is SGHRS, CDR2 YFSETQ. CDR3 length equals 13 residues. This chain's CDR3 is CASSPTGPGELFF. The CDR3 nucleotides read TGCGCCAGCAGCCCAACAGGGCCCGGGGAGCTGTTTTTT.

This clonotype was seen ten or more times. V gene TRBV18 combines with J gene TRBJ2-7; 7 nucleotides match TRBD1. With V trimmed by 3 bases and J by 1 base, 6 bases remained unmatched. Germline V CDR1 and CDR2: KGHSH, LQKENI. The CDR3 contains 15 residues. The CDR3: CASSPWTGTSYEQYF. In DNA form, the CDR3 reads TGTGCCAGCTCACCTTGGACAGGTACTTCCTACGAGCAGTACTTC.

This clonotype was detected ten times or more. J is TRBJ1-5 and V is TRBV7-2; D is uncertain. The germline gives CDR1 SGHTA, CDR2 FQGNSA. This CDR3 region has 13 residues. V lost 0 bases and J 7 bases, leaving 7 bases between the germline ends. The CDR3 reads CASSLALPQPQHF. The CDR3 nucleotides are TGTGCCAGCAGCTTAGCGCTGCCCCAGCCCCAGCATTTT.

The V and J genes are TRBV30 and TRBJ1-5; D is ambiguous. The germline CDR1 and CDR2 sequences are GTSNPN and SVGIG (reference sequence). CDR3 length: 16 amino acids. Trimming cost V 0 bases and J 6 bases, with 18 bases left between them. The DNA for the CDR3 is TGTGCCTGGAGTGTTGGCCCCTGGGGAGGTATTCAGCCCCAGCATTTT. This gives the protein CAWSVGPWGGIQPQHF.

This clonotype was seen ten or more times. The genes are TRBV12-3 or TRBV12-4 and TRBJ2-7, with D hard to call. The CDR3 covers 12 residues. Trimming removed 4 bases at V and 6 bases at J, with 10 bases between. The CDR3 here is CASSSNDREQYF. DNA for the CDR3: TGTGCCAGCAGTTCCAACGATCGCGAGCAGTACTTC.

This clonotype was recorded many times. The genes are TRBV4-2 and TRBJ2-1; perhaps D is TRBD1 or TRBD2 (5 bases each). CDR1 and CDR2 from the germline V gene are LGHNA and YNFKEQ. The CDR3 covers 16 residues. Trimming shortened V by 5 bases and J by 9 bases, and 23 bases separated the two germline ends. The CDR3 DNA sequence: TGTGCCAGCAGCACTTTTACCGGGACGCCCACGGGTGAGCAGTTCTTC. It yields the protein CASSTFTGTPTGEQFF.

This clonotype was recorded many times. This chain connects TRBV5-1 to TRBJ2-1; D could derive from TRBD1 or TRBD2 (5 bases each). V was trimmed by 3 bases and J by 5 bases, leaving 18 bases between them. Germline V gene sequence: CDR1 SGHRS, CDR2 YFSETQ. This CDR3 spans 16 amino acids. The DNA of the CDR3 is TGCGCCAGCAGCTCTGGCTGGGGGTCTAAAAACAATGAGCAGTTCTTC. Protein sequence: CASSSGWGSKNNEQFF.

This clonotype was detected ten times or more. V gene TRBV29-1 combines with J gene TRBJ2-5; TRBD1 might be the D (5 bases). The CDR3 covers 13 residues. Germline V CDR1 and CDR2: SQVTM, ANQGSEA. V lost 6 bases, J lost 5 bases, and 16 bases lay in between. CDR3: CSVARQGAETQYF. The DNA of the CDR3 is TGCAGCGTGGCCCGGCAGGGTGCGGAGACCCAGTACTTC.

This clonotype was found many times. The chain is built from TRBV5-1 and TRBJ2-2; possible D gene TRBD1, 5 bases. This CDR3 is built from 14 residues. Trimming left V 2 bases short and J 6 bases short, with 11 bases between. Germline CDR1 is SGHRS and CDR2 is YFSETQ. This chain's CDR3 is CASSLDSLAGELFF. CDR3 DNA sequence: TGCGCCAGCAGCTTAGACAGTTTGGCCGGGGAGCTGTTTTTT.

The rearrangement uses TRBV7-2 and TRBJ2-7, with TRBD2 matching 8 bases. This CDR3 is built from 14 residues. V shed 3 bases and J 4 bases; nucleotides not matched to a gene: 5. Germline CDR1 reads SGHTA; CDR2 reads FQGNSA. Here the CDR3 reads CASSLGLELYEQYF. The CDR3 coding sequence is TGTGCCAGCAGCTTGGGACTAGAACTGTACGAGCAGTACTTC.

This clonotype was recorded at least ten times. The genes are TRBV4-2 and TRBJ1-6; 7 nucleotides match TRBD1. V dropped 2 bases and J dropped 9; count of bases not matched to a gene: 13. There are 17 residues in the CDR3. Germline V CDR1 and CDR2: LGHNA, YNFKEQ. CDR3 sequence (DNA): TGTGCCAGCAGCCAACAACGACAGGGTTGGATGGGTTCACCCCTCCACTTT. Amino acids: CASSQQRQGWMGSPLHF.

This chain connects TRBV7-2 to TRBJ2-1; D not certain. Trimming removed 2 bases from V and 6 bases from J, with 8 bases in between. The CDR3 loop spans 13 amino acids. The V gene's germline CDR1 is SGHTA and CDR2 FQGNSA. As DNA, the CDR3 is TGTGCCAGCAGCTTATTTACCCGCAATGAGCAGTTCTTC. Translation gives CASSLFTRNEQFF.

This clonotype was detected ten times or more. The chain links TRBV7-9 to TRBJ1-1; D uncertain. The CDR3 runs 13 residues. Germline CDR1 reads SEHNR; CDR2 reads FQNEAQ (reference sequence). Trimming took off 4 bases at V and 6 bases at J, with 12 bases between the two ends. CDR3 sequence: CASSSRSFAEAFF. In DNA, the CDR3 is TGTGCCAGCAGCTCCCGCTCCTTTGCTGAAGCTTTCTTT.

Many counts were recorded for this clonotype. This chain connects TRBV5-1 to TRBJ2-5, with TRBD1 matching 10 bases. This CDR3 is 17 amino acids long. Germline CDR1 reads SGHRS; CDR2 reads YFSETQ. V was clipped by 2 bases and J by 4 bases; unmatched bases: 11. The CDR3, as DNA: TGCGCCAGCAGCTTCGGTGGGACAGGGGTTCTATTAGAGACCCAGTACTTC. It encodes CASSFGGTGVLLETQYF.

This clonotype was seen repeatedly, ten times or more. V and J are TRBV5-6 and TRBJ2-7, with D perhaps TRBD1 or TRBD2 (6 bases each). This CDR3 has 15 amino acids. Germline V gene data show CDR1 as SGHDT and CDR2 as YYEEEE. Trimming pared 1 base from V and 3 bases from J, leaving 14 bases between. Written as DNA, the CDR3 is TGTGCCAGCAGCTTGATTGGGGGGCAGAGCTACGAGCAGTACTTC. Translated, it gives CASSLIGGQSYEQYF.

This clonotype showed up many times. The chain uses TRBV24-1 and TRBJ1-1; D unclear. The CDR3 is 16 amino acids. V lost 2 bases, J lost 6 bases, and 18 bases lay in between. Germline CDR1 KGHDR, CDR2 SFDVKD. The CDR3 reads CATSDSRWVGSPEAFF. The CDR3 nucleotides read TGTGCCACCAGTGATTCCCGTTGGGTGGGTTCCCCTGAAGCTTTCTTT.

About this clonotype itself: A much larger clone differs by one base, so this may be a read error. This chain connects TRBV10-3 to TRBJ1-2; D unclear. Germline V gene sequence: CDR1 ENHRY, CDR2 SYGVKD. This CDR3 comprises 12 residues. Written as DNA, the CDR3 is TGTACCATCAGTGAGTCGGGTTATGGCTACACCTTC. The encoded protein is CTISESGYGYTF.

This clonotype was counted ten times or more. V and J are TRBV24-1 and TRBJ2-5, with D perhaps matching TRBD2 (5 bases). The germline V and J ends were trimmed by 1 base and 2 bases, with 16 bases remaining between them. Germline CDR1 KGHDR, CDR2 SFDVKD. The CDR3 has 17 residues. This chain's CDR3 is CATSDFSRGRRQETQYF. The CDR3 nucleotides read TGTGCCACCAGTGATTTCAGCCGCGGCCGGAGGCAAGAGACCCAGTACTTC.

The chain links TRBV15 to TRBJ2-7; TRBD1 matches 8 bases. This CDR3 contains 13 residues. Germline assignment: CDR1 LNHNV and CDR2 YYDKDF (reference sequence). Trimming at V came to 5 bases and at J to 6 bases, leaving 6 bases not matched to a gene. CDR3 bases: TGTGCCACCAGCCAGGGGGCGCCGGTCGAGCAGTACTTC. This codes for CATSQGAPVEQYF.

This clonotype showed up many times. This chain uses TRBV5-6 with TRBJ1-1, with D unclear. Trimming pared 0 bases from V and 6 bases from J, leaving 6 bases between. The CDR3 has 12 amino acids. The germline CDR1 and CDR2 sequences are SGHDT and YYEEEE. The CDR3 DNA sequence: TGTGCCAGCAGCTTGGTCACCGCTGAAGCTTTCTTT. It yields the protein CASSLVTAEAFF.

This clonotype was counted ten times or more. The chain uses TRBV7-9 and TRBJ1-5, with D perhaps matching TRBD1 (6 bases). In germline, CDR1 is SEHNR, CDR2 FQNEAQ (reference sequence). The ends were cut back, 8 bases at V and 7 bases at J, with 15 bases in the middle. The CDR3 totals 13 residues. The CDR3 spells CASGRGAGQPQHF. In nucleotides, the CDR3 is TGTGCCAGCGGTAGGGGGGCTGGGCAGCCCCAGCATTTT.

V gene TRBV20-1 combines with J gene TRBJ1-6; D remains ambiguous. Trimming cost V 7 bases and J 8 bases, with 15 bases left between them. The CDR3 has 13 residues. Germline CDR1 reads DFQATT; CDR2 reads SNEGSKA (reference sequence). CDR3 DNA sequence: TGCAGTGTCGGGCCTCCTGGCGATTCACCCCTCCACTTT. This sequence encodes CSVGPPGDSPLHF.